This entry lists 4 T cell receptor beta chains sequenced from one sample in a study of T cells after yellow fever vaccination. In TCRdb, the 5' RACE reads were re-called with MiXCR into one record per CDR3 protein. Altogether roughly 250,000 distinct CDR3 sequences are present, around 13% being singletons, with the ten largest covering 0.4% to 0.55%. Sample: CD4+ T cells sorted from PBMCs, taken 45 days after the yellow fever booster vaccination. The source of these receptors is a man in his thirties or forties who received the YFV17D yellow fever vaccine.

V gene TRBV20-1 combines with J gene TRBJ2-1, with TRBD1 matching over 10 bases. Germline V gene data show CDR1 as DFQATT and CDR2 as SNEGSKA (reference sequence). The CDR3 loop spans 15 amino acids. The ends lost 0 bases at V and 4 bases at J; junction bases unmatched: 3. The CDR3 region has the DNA TGCAGTGCTAGAGAGGGGACAGGGGAGTACAATGAGCAGTTCTTC. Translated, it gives CSAREGTGEYNEQFF.

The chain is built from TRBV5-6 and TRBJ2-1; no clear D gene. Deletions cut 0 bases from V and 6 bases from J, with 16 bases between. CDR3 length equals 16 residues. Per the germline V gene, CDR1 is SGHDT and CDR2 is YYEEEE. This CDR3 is CASSLAGIRSGNEQFF. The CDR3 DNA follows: TGTGCCAGCAGCTTGGCGGGTATCCGATCGGGCAATGAGCAGTTCTTC.

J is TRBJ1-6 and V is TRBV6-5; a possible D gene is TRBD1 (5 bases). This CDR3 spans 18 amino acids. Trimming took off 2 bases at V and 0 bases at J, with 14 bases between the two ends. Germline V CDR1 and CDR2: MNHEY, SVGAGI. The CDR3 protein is CASSYMGPSSSYNSPLHF. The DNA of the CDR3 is TGTGCCAGCAGTTACATGGGGCCCTCGAGCTCCTATAATTCACCCCTCCACTTT.

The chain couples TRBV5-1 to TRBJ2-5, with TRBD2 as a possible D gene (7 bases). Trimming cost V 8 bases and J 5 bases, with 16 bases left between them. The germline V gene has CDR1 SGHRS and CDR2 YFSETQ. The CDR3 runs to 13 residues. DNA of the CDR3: TGCGCCAGTCAGCGGGACATGCAGGAGACCCAGTACTTC. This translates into CASQRDMQETQYF.